This paragraph covers one TCR beta chain sequence. Some clones are missing from TCRdb's copy, which holds only in-frame ones; the method was immunoSEQ multiplex PCR. The repertoire has tens of thousands of clones, 85% to 95% of them found once; the top ten carry approximately 0.7%. The CDR3 totals 16 residues. Germline V gene sequence: CDR1 MNHNY, CDR2 SVGAGI (reference sequence). The germline V and J ends were trimmed by 2 bases and 0 bases, with 10 bases remaining between them. This sample is part of a study of T cell changes during pregnancy in multiple sclerosis. The sequence came from a female donor in good health, enrolled as a control in a pregnancy study. The chain links TRBV6-6 to TRBJ1-4; D may be TRBD1 (6 bases). The sample was peripheral blood, taken in the second trimester of pregnancy. The CDR3 sequence: CASSYATGSTNEKLFF. In DNA, the CDR3 is TGTGCCAGCAGTTACGCTACAGGGTCAACTAATGAAAAACTGTTTTTT.